One sample yielded the 20 T cell receptor beta chains listed below, sequenced in a study of patients and donors after allogeneic stem cell transplantation. Via MiXCR, TCRdb re-called the RT-PCR reads, giving one row per CDR3 protein. The table has approximately 140,000 distinct CDR3 sequences, roughly 35% seen once. Sequencing was done on a sample of blood, either unsorted or a sorted T cell fraction (not recorded which). Every receptor here comes from a human donor who was either an allogeneic HSCT recipient or a stem cell or donor lymphocyte infusion donor (not recorded which). It is not recorded whose cells these are; they may come from a transplant donor.

The V call is TRBV12-3 or TRBV12-4, the J call TRBJ2-2; the D gene is possibly TRBD1 (6 bases). Between the trimmed V and J ends, which lost 5 bases and 2 bases, there was a span of 12 bases. The CDR3 length is 15 residues. The CDR3 protein is CASSLDSLNTGELFF. The CDR3 DNA reads as TGTGCCAGCAGTCTGGACAGCTTAAACACCGGGGAGCTGTTTTTT.

This clonotype was observed once. V and J are TRBV11-2 and TRBJ2-1; 7 bases match TRBD1. Germline V gives CDR1 SGHAT, CDR2 FQNNGV. The CDR3 runs 13 residues. V trimming: 2 bases; J trimming: 5 bases; junction bases outside the gene matches: 0. Here the CDR3 reads CASSLTGDNEQFF. The CDR3 nucleotides are TGTGCCAGCAGCTTAACAGGGGACAATGAGCAGTTCTTC. The full variable domain, rest sourced from reference TRBV11-2 and TRBJ2-1, is EAGVAQSPRYKIIEKRQSVAFWCNPISGHATLYWYQQILGQGPKLLIQFQNNGVVDDSQLPKDRFSAERLKGVDSTLKIQPAKLEDSAVYLCASSLTGDNEQFFGPGTRLTVL.

This clonotype has a count of ten or more. The chain has TRBV12-3 or TRBV12-4 and TRBJ1-2; 7 bases align to TRBD1. The CDR3 is 12 residues long. V lost 6 bases to trimming and J lost 5 bases; unmatched junction nucleotides: 3. The CDR3 bases are TGTGCCAGCAGCGAGACAGGGTATGGCTACACCTTC. As protein: CASSETGYGYTF.

This clonotype was seen more than once but under ten times. The rearrangement uses TRBV9 and TRBJ1-1; D gene unclear. V was pared by 2 bases and J by 3 bases, with 11 bases between. This CDR3 comprises 14 residues. The germline CDR1 and CDR2 sequences are SGDLS and YYNGEE. The CDR3 bases are TGTGCCAGCAGCGTCGATGAAGAGGACACTGAAGCTTTCTTT. Its protein is CASSVDEEDTEAFF.

The gene calls are TRBV25-1 and TRBJ1-1; D ambiguous. V shed 3 bases and J shed 8 bases, with 13 bases lying between them. Per the germline V gene, CDR1 is MGHDK and CDR2 is SYGVNS. The CDR3 is 13 amino acids. DNA of the CDR3: TGTGCCAGCAGTGAGACGGCACCCTGGGAAGCTTTCTTT. Translation: CASSETAPWEAFF.

The chain uses TRBV12-3 or TRBV12-4 and TRBJ2-7; tentatively, D is TRBD1 (6 bases). The CDR3 is made up of 14 amino acids. V was trimmed by 7 bases and J by 3 bases, leaving 16 bases between them. CDR3 amino acids: CASTLGWGHYEQYF. CDR3 nucleotide sequence: TGTGCCAGCACCCTTGGGTGGGGGCACTACGAGCAGTACTTC.

The chain carries TRBV7-9 and TRBJ2-3; the D call may be TRBD1 or TRBD2 (5 bases each). The germline V gene has CDR1 SEHNR and CDR2 FQNEAQ (reference sequence). Deletions cut 11 bases from V and 4 bases from J, with 16 bases between. This CDR3 spans 13 amino acids. CDR3 nucleotides: TGTGCCCTGGACGCCCAGGGACCAGATACGCAGTATTTT. Translated: CALDAQGPDTQYF.

This clonotype occurred a few times. The chain uses TRBV4-3 and TRBJ1-2, with TRBD1 matching 10 bases. The CDR3 contains 16 residues. The germline V gene has CDR1 LGHNA and CDR2 YSLEER. V dropped 0 bases and J dropped 2; count of bases not matched to a gene: 3. The CDR3 nucleotides read TGCGCCAGCAGCCAAGATGTGGGACAGGGGAACTATGGCTACACCTTC. It codes for CASSQDVGQGNYGYTF.

V usage is TRBV4-2 and J usage is TRBJ1-1, with a weak D call TRBD1 (5 bases). The CDR3 covers 14 residues. Trimming removed 0 bases from V and 6 bases from J, with 11 bases in between. In germline, CDR1 is LGHNA, CDR2 YNFKEQ. CDR3 loop: CASSQDGGASEAFF. The CDR3 DNA follows: TGTGCCAGCAGCCAAGATGGTGGGGCCTCTGAAGCTTTCTTT.

This clonotype was recorded a few times. The chain carries TRBV5-6 and TRBJ1-5; D is unresolved. V shed 0 bases and J shed 1 base, with 8 bases lying between them. In germline, CDR1 is SGHDT, CDR2 YYEEEE. CDR3 length: 15 residues. CDR3 sequence: CASSLGLGSNQPQHF. For the CDR3, the DNA is TGTGCCAGCAGCTTGGGTCTGGGGAGCAATCAGCCCCAGCATTTT.

Only a few counts were recorded for this clonotype. The rearrangement joins TRBV6-6 to TRBJ1-1; TRBD1 matches 11 bases. Germline V gives CDR1 MNHNY, CDR2 SVGAGI (reference sequence). This CDR3 comprises 14 residues. V trimming: 5 bases; J trimming: 11 bases; junction bases outside the gene matches: 10. CDR3 DNA: TGTGCCAGCAGTCAGGGACAGGGGGGGTATGGCGCTTTCTTT. Its protein product is CASSQGQGGYGAFF.

This clonotype was counted ten times or more. The chain employs TRBV28 and TRBJ1-5; D call uncertain. Trimming stripped 2 bases from V and 3 bases from J, with 2 bases between. CDR3 size: 12 residues. Looked up from germline, CDR1 is MDHEN and CDR2 is SYDVKM. The CDR3 protein is CASSLANQPQHF. As DNA, the CDR3 is TGTGCCAGCAGTTTAGCCAATCAGCCCCAGCATTTT.

The DNA of the CDR3 is TGTGCCAGCAGTTACGGGTCCGGCGGCGCCGAGCAGTACTTC. Protein sequence: CASSYGSGGAEQYF. The chain links TRBV6-5 to TRBJ2-7; D gene uncertain. In germline, CDR1 is MNHEY, CDR2 SVGAGI. The germline V and J ends were trimmed by 2 bases and 6 bases, with 14 bases remaining between them. The CDR3 extends over 14 amino acids.

This chain connects TRBV12-3 or TRBV12-4 to TRBJ2-5; D is unclear. V gave up 3 bases and J gave up 3 bases, with 11 bases separating them. The CDR3 spans 14 residues. The CDR3 spells CASSFYYSEETQYF. Here the CDR3 DNA reads TGTGCCAGCAGTTTTTATTACTCAGAAGAGACCCAGTACTTC.

V and J are TRBV28 and TRBJ1-1; the match to TRBD1 covers 7 bases. The V and J ends lost 8 bases and 5 bases, in that order; junction bases with no gene match: 11. CDR3 length equals 14 residues. Germline lookup yields CDR1 MDHEN and CDR2 SYDVKM. The CDR3 DNA sequence: TGTGCCAGCTCAATGACAGGGAGAGGGACTGAAGCTTTCTTT. Its protein is CASSMTGRGTEAFF.

V is TRBV25-1 and J is TRBJ1-6; D remains unclear. V gave up 3 bases and J gave up 13 bases, with 13 bases separating them. Germline lookup yields CDR1 MGHDK and CDR2 SYGVNS. The CDR3 consists of 13 residues. The CDR3 region has the DNA TGTGCCAGCAGTGACGAAGCGGGTATTCCCCTCCACTTT. This gives the protein CASSDEAGIPLHF.

This clonotype appeared a few times. This chain links TRBV29-1 with TRBJ1-2; D uncertain. From germline, CDR1 is SQVTM and CDR2 ANQGSEA. This CDR3 is 12 amino acids long. Between the trimmed V and J ends, which lost 6 bases and 4 bases, there was a span of 12 bases. The CDR3 is CSVGPESYGYTF. CDR3 DNA sequence: TGCAGCGTAGGACCGGAAAGCTATGGCTACACCTTC.

This chain uses TRBV12-3 or TRBV12-4 with TRBJ1-2; D possibly corresponds to TRBD1 (6 bases). V dropped 1 base and J dropped 4 bases, with 13 bases sitting between them. The CDR3 has 15 amino acids. This CDR3 reads CASSLVPTGAYGYTF. The CDR3 DNA follows: TGTGCCAGCAGTTTAGTCCCCACGGGGGCCTATGGCTACACCTTC.

This clonotype was seen a few times. This chain connects TRBV12-3 or TRBV12-4 to TRBJ1-6, with TRBD1 matching 7 bases. This CDR3 contains 14 residues. V gave up 1 base and J gave up 11 bases; unmatched junction bases: 5. Written as DNA, the CDR3 is TGTGCCAGCAGTTTAGAACAGGGGAACGCACCCCTCCACTTT. Amino acids: CASSLEQGNAPLHF.

This rearrangement joins TRBV6-5 to TRBJ2-1, with 9 bases aligning to TRBD1. The junction had 5 bases not matched to a gene; V was cut back by 2 bases and J by 6 bases. The CDR3 covers 15 residues. In germline, CDR1 is MNHEY, CDR2 SVGAGI. CDR3 region: CASSYGDRESNEQFF. The CDR3 DNA sequence: TGTGCCAGCAGTTACGGGGACAGGGAATCCAATGAGCAGTTCTTC.